This paragraph reports one T cell receptor beta chain. Its antigen remains unidentified. These data originate in a study of monozygotic twins with inflammatory bowel disease (dated by TCRdb to the late 2010s). About the full investigation: The full study comprised 28 monozygotic twin pairs: nine German pairs (four IBD-concordant, five IBD-discordant) and 19 IBD-discordant Danish pairs. Disease-associated traits were sought mainly through comparisons between IBD patients and their genetically identical healthy co-twins within discordant pairs. Each individual had, on average, about 151 000 unique TCRalpha sequences and 181 000 unique TCRbeta sequences available for analysis. General conclusions and limits of the study: Concordant and discordant twins showed no difference in repertoire similarity, possibly because of limited statistical power. A decrease in TCRbeta repertoire diversity, as measured by inverse Simpson index, was observed in IBD patients compared with their healthy co-twins. No single strong signal or clonotype linked to IBD turned up in the results, so the idea that one exists was not supported. Background noise and inter-individual variability may have been introduced into the repertoires by the differing immunosuppressive treatments among patients. Compared with healthy twins, IBD patients had fewer clonotypes in common with other individuals, a difference most pronounced in patients showing signs of disease activity. Different T cell subtypes could not be distinguished in the analysis.

From each donor, an approximately 2.5 ml peripheral blood sample was collected into PAXgene tubes and kept at -80 degrees C. Total RNA was isolated from whole blood with the PAXgene blood miRNA kit on an automated QIAcube, without T cell sorting. Peripheral blood from monozygotic twin pairs concordant or discordant for inflammatory bowel disease was subjected to deep TCRalpha and TCRbeta repertoire profiling with unique molecular barcoding. Smoking habits were recorded for all twin pairs, and each individual was classified as a current, former or never smoker. The germline V gene encodes CDR1 SGHTA and CDR2 FQGNSA. CDR3 length: 14 amino acids, cysteine to phenylalanine. No nucleotide data were recorded. Receptor amplification or capture employed 5' RACE. The input for every TCR library was around 4,000 ng of total RNA. For each sample, cDNA synthesis was carried out in eight separate reactions using SMARTScribe reverse transcriptase. Unique molecular identifiers containing a 6-nucleotide sample barcode were introduced through template switching during cDNA synthesis. Two nested PCRs of around 16 and 10 cycles amplified the TCRalpha and TCRbeta cDNA, and bead purification followed each PCR. Before amplification, the cDNA was treated with uracil DNA-glycosylase and purified using the QIAquick PCR purification kit. The second PCR added Illumina TruSeq-compatible adapters along with sample-specific barcodes. TapeStation and Qubit were used to check library quality and concentration, and 5 ng of each library was pooled. The pooled libraries were sequenced with 2 x 100 bp reads and custom sequencing primers on an Illumina HiSeq2500 single-index Rapid Run. From the authors' description of their analysis: PCR and sequencing errors were corrected by UMI-based consensus assembly using MiGEC version 1.2.6. MiXCR version 2.1.1 handled V(D)J alignment, clonotype assembly and CDR3 extraction. To normalise gene usage, clonotype sharing and MAIT/NKT TCR abundance, the top 1000, 10 000 and 20 000 clonotypes in each sample were analysed. After downsampling to 27 000 UMIs, diversity was calculated as the inverse Simpson index using the vegan R package. Paired Mann-Whitney U tests were applied to discordant twin pairs, and Benjamini-Hochberg correction was used for multiple testing. Following reprocessing of the reads by TCRdb, the data hold one row per CDR3 protein sequence and no DNA is available. TCRdb's processing, not the authors' own work, is the source of the V and J calls. The table for this sample shows approximately 330,000 distinct CDR3 sequences. The ten largest make up 2% to 2.5% of the sample.

Here the chain combines TRBV7-2 and TRBJ2-7. The clonotype originates from a human donor with ulcerative colitis or Crohn's disease, or a healthy co-twin of an affected twin (not recorded which). Sample: blood. CDR3 region: CASSLRINPSEQYF. The CDR3, completed at both ends by the reference TRBV7-2 and TRBJ2-7 genes, gives the full variable domain GAGVSQSPSNKVTEKGKDVELRCDPISGHTALYWYRQSLGQGLEFLIYFQGNSAPDKSGLPSDRFSAERTGGSVSTLTIQRTQQEDSAVYLCASSLRINPSEQYFGPGTRLTVT.